This paragraph covers one T cell receptor beta chain sequence. No antigen is known for it. This sample is part of a study of regulatory T cells in long-lasting Graves disease. Study-level background: Treatment with antithyroid drugs for over 5 years, together with positive TSH receptor antibodies, meant persistent Graves' disease.

Time point in this sample: persistent/refractory GD, antithyroid drugs over 5 years with positive TRAb. RNA from PBMCs was the source of the TCR library. Roughly 9 milliliters of peripheral blood were drawn into EDTA tubes. Assembly of TCR beta libraries relied on iRepertoire HTBI primers together with Arm-PCR of CDR3 regions. TCRdb reanalysed the multiplex PCR reads using MiXCR and keeps one entry per CDR3 protein. The sample records some 470,000 distinct CDR3 sequences, about a fifth being singletons. V dropped 8 bases and J dropped 5 bases, with 9 bases sitting between them. Germline V gene sequence: CDR1 MNHNS, CDR2 SASEGT. The CDR3 covers 11 residues. Notes on the study in general: Newly diagnosed patients had higher TCR diversity than persistent Graves' patients did.

This chain links TRBV6-1 with TRBJ1-1, with no clear D. The sequenced sample was peripheral blood mononuclear cells (PBMCs), obtained when the disease was refractory, from a patient treated with antithyroid drugs. The sequence was collected from a female donor with Graves disease. The CDR3 DNA reads as TGTGCCAGCGCGGATGGTACTGAAGCTTTCTTT. This sequence encodes CASADGTEAFF.